A single sample gave rise to the 13 T cell receptor beta chains below, sequenced in a study of T cell changes during pregnancy in multiple sclerosis. Sequencing was performed with immunoSEQ multiplex PCR; in TCRdb, only in-frame clones are kept and a portion is missing. The repertoire holds some 40,000 clones, with 70% to 90% as singletons. The starting material was CD4+ T cells from peripheral blood mononuclear cells, obtained in the first trimester of pregnancy. The receptors were gathered from a female donor with multiple sclerosis, enrolled in a pregnancy study.

The genes are TRBV30 and TRBJ1-3; tentative D call: TRBD1 (6 bases). Germline-derived CDR1 and CDR2 are GTSNPN and SVGIG (reference sequence). Trimming cost V 0 bases and J 0 bases, with 12 bases left between them. This CDR3 spans 16 amino acids. The DNA for the CDR3 is TGTGCCTGGAGTGTGGGTACAGGGTACTCTGGAAACACCATATATTTT. It specifies CAWSVGTGYSGNTIYF. The complete variable domain, with remaining parts taken from reference TRBV30 and TRBJ1-3, reads SQTIHQWPATLVQPVGSPLSLECTVEGTSNPNLYWYRQAAGRGLQLLFYSVGIGQISSEVPQNLSASRPQDRQFILSSKKLLLSDSGFYLCAWSVGTGYSGNTIYFGEGSWLTVV.

This clone was counted a few times. V and J are TRBV19 and TRBJ1-5; TRBD1 agrees at 7 bases. The CDR3 length is 14 residues. CDR1 is LNHDA, CDR2 SQIVND, per germline (reference sequence). V gave up 5 bases and J gave up 13 bases; unmatched junction bases: 14. Here the CDR3 reads CASSDRDSRRGQHF. The CDR3, as DNA: TGTGCCAGTAGTGACCGGGACAGTCGAAGGGGGCAGCATTTT.

The chain combines TRBV27 with TRBJ1-2; possibly TRBD1 for D (5 bases). Germline CDR1 is MNHEY and CDR2 is SMNVEV (reference sequence). The CDR3 is made up of 14 amino acids. Trimming removed 6 bases at V and 1 base at J, with 12 bases between. The CDR3 nucleotides read TGTGCCAGCAGCCCCGGGGGGTATAACTATGGCTACACCTTC. Translating gives CASSPGGYNYGYTF.

The rearrangement uses TRBV18 and TRBJ1-5, with a weak D call TRBD1 (6 bases). Germline loops: CDR1 KGHSH, CDR2 LQKENI. Trimming removed 6 bases from V and 2 bases from J, with 14 bases in between. CDR3 length: 15 amino acids. The CDR3 region is CASSLEQGGNQPQHF. CDR3 DNA sequence: TGTGCCAGCTCTCTCGAACAGGGTGGCAATCAGCCCCAGCATTTT. The full variable domain, rest sourced from reference TRBV18 and TRBJ1-5, is NAGVMQNPRHLVRRRGQEARLRCSPMKGHSHVYWYRQLPEEGLKFMVYLQKENIIDESGMPKERFSAEFPKEGPSILRIQQVVRGDSAAYFCASSLEQGGNQPQHFGDGTRLSIL.

In this sample, this clone turned up a few times. V and J are TRBV14 and TRBJ1-6, with D possibly matching TRBD1 (5 bases). Germline-derived CDR1 and CDR2 are SGHDN and FVKESK. Between the trimmed V and J ends, which lost 7 bases and 14 bases, there was a span of 15 bases. This CDR3 has 12 residues. CDR3 sequence reads: CASTHGQGTLHF. CDR3 nucleotides: TGTGCCAGCACCCATGGCCAGGGAACCCTCCACTTT.

This sequence joins TRBV2 and TRBJ2-1; D not resolved. Trimming left V 4 bases short and J 7 bases short, with 14 bases between. The V gene's germline CDR1 is SNHLY and CDR2 FYNNEI. CDR3 size: 14 residues. The CDR3 bases are TGTGCCAGCAGTGTTTTGCAGACTCTGAATGAGCAGTTCTTC. Its translation is CASSVLQTLNEQFF.

V and J are TRBV30 and TRBJ1-5; D ambiguous. V lost 3 bases and J 4 bases, leaving 10 bases between the germline ends. Germline V gene sequence: CDR1 GTSNPN, CDR2 SVGIG (reference sequence). The CDR3 runs 13 residues. CDR3 DNA sequence: TGTGCCTGGAGCAACAGTGAAAATCAGCCCCAGCATTTT. Residues: CAWSNSENQPQHF.

This clone showed up just a few times. The chain couples TRBV6-1 to TRBJ2-5, with 10 positions matching TRBD1. Germline V gene sequence: CDR1 MNHNS, CDR2 SASEGT. The V segment lost 2 bases and the J segment 3 bases; nucleotides outside the gene matches: 3. The CDR3 has 15 residues. The CDR3 bases are TGTGCCAGCAGTGAATGGGGGACAGGGGAAGAGACCCAGTACTTC. Amino acids: CASSEWGTGEETQYF.

The V call is TRBV7-9, the J call TRBJ1-5, with a possible D match to TRBD1 (5 bases). Trimming took 3 bases from V and 5 from J, leaving 8 bases between them. This CDR3 contains 13 residues. In germline, CDR1 is SEHNR, CDR2 FQNEAQ (reference sequence). The chain's CDR3 is CASSFGGDQPQHF. The CDR3 nucleotides are TGTGCCAGCAGCTTTGGGGGGGATCAGCCCCAGCATTTT.

The rearrangement joins TRBV21-1 to TRBJ1-1; the table's TRBD1 call for D was not verified on the DNA. TRBV21-1 is deemed a pseudogene. CDR3 length: 17 residues. CDR3 protein: CASSKASTAGTNTEAFF. The CDR3 DNA is TGTGCCAGCAGCAAAGCCTCGACGGCAGGTACGAACACTGAAGCTTTCTTT.

The chain recombines TRBV9 with TRBJ1-1; possibly TRBD1 for D (6 bases). The CDR3 contains 15 residues. Trimming removed 0 bases from V and 4 bases from J, with 13 bases in between. Per the germline V gene, CDR1 is SGDLS and CDR2 is YYNGEE. CDR3 residues: CASSVEQGVSTEAFF. DNA for the CDR3: TGTGCCAGCAGCGTAGAACAGGGAGTGAGCACTGAAGCTTTCTTT.

V usage is TRBV7-9 and J usage is TRBJ1-1; 7 bases fit TRBD1. The CDR3 sequence is 15 residues long. Germline-derived CDR1 and CDR2 are SEHNR and FQNEAQ (reference sequence). The V segment lost 1 base and the J segment 5 bases; nucleotides outside the gene matches: 7. The CDR3 DNA follows: TGTGCCAGCAGCTTAGGAGGATCCAGGGGGACTGAAGCTTTCTTT. It encodes CASSLGGSRGTEAFF.

The J gene is TRBJ1-1, the V gene TRBV19, with D tentatively TRBD1 (5 bases). The CDR3 has 16 amino acids. Trimming pared 6 bases from V and 1 base from J, leaving 18 bases between. Per the germline V gene, CDR1 is LNHDA and CDR2 is SQIVND (reference sequence). The CDR3 DNA sequence: TGTGCCAGTAGCCGGGGGGATCCCGGCAGGAACACTGAAGCTTTCTTT. It translates to CASSRGDPGRNTEAFF.